The clone carrying this T cell receptor beta chain was seen many times. Its target is unknown. The sample is drawn from a study of T cells in Graves' hyperthyroidism and ophthalmopathy. Findings of the study overall: The model made its ophthalmopathy prediction, and onset followed a median approximately 6 months later. Blood also contained most expanded thyroid clonotypes above 0.001.

Using RNA transcripts as the source, TCR beta CDR3 regions were amplified. First-round RT-PCR targeting the TCR CDR3 was performed with the HTBI primer set. TCRdb reanalysed the multiplex PCR reads using MiXCR and keeps one entry per CDR3 protein. This table has under 350,000 distinct CDR3 sequences, 20% to 25% appearing once. Blood was drawn at first hyperthyroidism diagnosis, before any ophthalmopathy symptoms. Out of over 7.5 ml of fresh peripheral blood came the PBMCs. Germline V gene data show CDR1 as DFQATT and CDR2 as SNEGSKA (reference sequence). Trimming stripped 3 bases from V and 5 bases from J, with 8 bases between. The CDR3 sequence is 11 residues long.

What was sequenced was blood. The chain links TRBV20-1 to TRBJ2-7, with D unresolved. The clonotype originates from a man in his forties with Graves' hyperthyroidism that later progressed to Graves' ophthalmopathy. CDR3 in amino acids: CSASRRDEQYF. The CDR3 DNA is TGCAGTGCTAGTCGACGGGACGAGCAGTACTTC.